A selection of T cell receptor beta chains follows, all from one sample in a study of T cell responses to AZD1222 COVID-19 vaccine. The table came from immunoSEQ multiplex PCR; TCRdb's copy has only in-frame clones and leaves some out. This table has fewer than 150,000 clones, about 90% appearing once. The sample here was peripheral blood, taken on day 0 of AZD1222 vaccination. These receptors came from an adult in good health. Both conserved end residues are part of each CDR3. The order of the fields is J gene, D gene, V gene, clone size, CDR3 protein, CDR3 DNA. D genes are given only for firm matches. Clone size appears in some rows only: once, few, many, or a class for an expanded clone.

j_gene: TRBJ2-3
d_gene: NA
v_gene: TRBV3-1/TRBV3-2
abundance: NA
CDR3aa: CASSQGADTQYF
CDR3nt: TGTGCCAGCAGCCAAGGCGCGGATACGCAGTATTTT

j_gene: TRBJ2-3
d_gene: TRBD1
v_gene: TRBV6-5
abundance: NA
CDR3aa: CASRKEQGAGYTQYF
CDR3nt: TGTGCCAGCAGAAAAGAACAGGGGGCTGGATATACGCAGTATTTT

j_gene: TRBJ2-2
d_gene: TRBD2
v_gene: TRBV4-3
abundance: NA
CDR3aa: CASSQEGLAGNRGELFF
CDR3nt: TGCGCCAGCAGCCAAGAGGGACTAGCGGGAAATAGGGGGGAGCTGTTTTTT

j_gene: TRBJ2-1
d_gene: TRBD1
v_gene: TRBV9
abundance: NA
CDR3aa: CASSPRDSRPHEQFF
CDR3nt: TGTGCCAGCAGCCCCCGGGACAGCAGGCCCCATGAGCAGTTCTTC

j_gene: TRBJ1-1
d_gene: NA
v_gene: TRBV3-1/TRBV3-2
abundance: NA
CDR3aa: CASSQVGITEAFF
CDR3nt: TGTGCCAGCAGCCAAGTAGGGATCACTGAAGCTTTCTTT

j_gene: TRBJ2-2
d_gene: TRBD1
v_gene: TRBV7-8
abundance: once
CDR3aa: CASSLKGALVHLKEKMAGELFF
CDR3nt: TGTGCCAGCAGCTTAAAGGGGGCACTAGTCCACCTAAAAGAAAAGATGGCCGGGGAGCTGTTTTTT

j_gene: TRBJ2-3
d_gene: TRBD2
v_gene: TRBV19
abundance: NA
CDR3aa: CASSILAGGPDTQYF
CDR3nt: TGTGCCAGTAGTATACTAGCGGGAGGGCCAGATACGCAGTATTTT

j_gene: TRBJ2-7
d_gene: NA
v_gene: TRBV9
abundance: NA
CDR3aa: CASSRDLLTYEQYF
CDR3nt: TGTGCCAGCAGCCGGGATCTTTTAACCTACGAGCAGTACTTC

j_gene: TRBJ1-2
d_gene: NA
v_gene: TRBV12-3/TRBV12-4
abundance: NA
CDR3aa: CASSLSNNYGYTF
CDR3nt: TGTGCCAGCAGTTTGTCAAACAACTATGGCTACACCTTC

j_gene: TRBJ2-1
d_gene: NA
v_gene: TRBV11-3
abundance: NA
CDR3aa: CASSAPDYNEQFF
CDR3nt: TGTGCCAGCAGCGCACCGGATTATAATGAGCAGTTCTTC

j_gene: TRBJ2-1
d_gene: NA
v_gene: TRBV2
abundance: NA
CDR3aa: CASSEEVVINEQFF
CDR3nt: TGTGCCAGCAGTGAGGAGGTAGTTATCAATGAGCAGTTCTTC

j_gene: TRBJ2-7
d_gene: NA
v_gene: TRBV7-9
abundance: NA
CDR3aa: CASSPQSYEQYF
CDR3nt: TGTGCCAGCAGCCCCCAGTCCTACGAGCAGTACTTC

j_gene: TRBJ1-1
d_gene: NA
v_gene: TRBV18
abundance: NA
CDR3aa: CASSPHPQGSGTEAFF
CDR3nt: TGTGCCAGCTCACCACATCCCCAGGGTTCGGGCACTGAAGCTTTCTTT

j_gene: TRBJ1-5
d_gene: NA
v_gene: TRBV4-2
abundance: NA
CDR3aa: CASSQDRQGGLSGQPQHF
CDR3nt: TGTGCCAGCAGCCAAGATAGGCAGGGCGGCCTTTCGGGTCAGCCCCAGCATTTT

j_gene: TRBJ2-7
d_gene: NA
v_gene: TRBV19
abundance: once
CDR3aa: CASSSRRYEQYF
CDR3nt: TGTGCCAGTAGTTCAAGGAGGTACGAGCAGTACTTC

j_gene: TRBJ1-2
d_gene: NA
v_gene: TRBV6-2/TRBV6-3
abundance: NA
CDR3aa: CASSYMERILHYGYTF
CDR3nt: TGTGCCAGCAGTTACATGGAGCGTATTCTGCACTATGGCTACACCTTC

j_gene: TRBJ1-2
d_gene: NA
v_gene: TRBV29-1
abundance: NA
CDR3aa: CSVAGISNYGYTF
CDR3nt: TGCAGCGTTGCAGGAATTTCGAACTATGGCTACACCTTC

j_gene: TRBJ2-2
d_gene: NA
v_gene: TRBV10-3
abundance: NA
CDR3aa: CAISEPGHGTGELFF
CDR3nt: TGTGCCATCAGTGAACCGGGCCACGGGACCGGGGAGCTGTTTTTT

j_gene: TRBJ2-1
d_gene: NA
v_gene: TRBV28
abundance: NA
CDR3aa: CASSSSGAGEGEQFF
CDR3nt: TGTGCCAGCAGTTCTTCCGGCGCAGGGGAGGGTGAGCAGTTCTTC

j_gene: TRBJ1-5
d_gene: NA
v_gene: TRBV7-8
abundance: NA
CDR3aa: CASSSLQGMLNQPQHF
CDR3nt: TGTGCCAGCAGCTCCCTGCAGGGCATGTTGAATCAGCCCCAGCATTTT

j_gene: TRBJ2-1
d_gene: NA
v_gene: TRBV10-3
abundance: NA
CDR3aa: CAISESQHEQFF
CDR3nt: TGTGCCATCAGTGAGTCTCAGCATGAGCAGTTCTTC

j_gene: TRBJ1-5
d_gene: NA
v_gene: TRBV7-8
abundance: NA
CDR3aa: CASSLGARGLQPQHF
CDR3nt: TGTGCCAGCAGCTTAGGGGCCAGGGGCCTTCAGCCCCAGCATTTT

j_gene: TRBJ2-7
d_gene: NA
v_gene: TRBV24-1
abundance: NA
CDR3aa: CATSQGYEQYF
CDR3nt: TGTGCCACCAGTCAGGGCTACGAGCAGTACTTC

j_gene: TRBJ1-2
d_gene: NA
v_gene: TRBV6-5
abundance: NA
CDR3aa: CASSPPYGGLGYTF
CDR3nt: TGTGCCAGCAGCCCCCCCTACGGGGGCCTTGGCTACACCTTC

j_gene: TRBJ1-5
d_gene: TRBD1
v_gene: TRBV2
abundance: NA
CDR3aa: CASSKRDRNQPQHF
CDR3nt: TGTGCCAGCAGCAAGCGGGACAGAAATCAGCCCCAGCATTTT

j_gene: TRBJ2-7
d_gene: TRBD2
v_gene: TRBV27
abundance: NA
CDR3aa: CASSWSGRSYEQYF
CDR3nt: TGTGCCAGCAGTTGGTCCGGGAGGAGTTACGAGCAGTACTTC

j_gene: TRBJ2-3
d_gene: NA
v_gene: TRBV5-5
abundance: NA
CDR3aa: CASSLLGESDTQYF
CDR3nt: TGTGCCAGCAGCTTGCTTGGAGAGTCAGATACGCAGTATTTT

j_gene: TRBJ1-3
d_gene: TRBD1
v_gene: TRBV6-2/TRBV6-3
abundance: NA
CDR3aa: CASSSRQGSGNTIYF
CDR3nt: TGTGCCAGCAGCTCCCGACAGGGATCTGGAAACACCATATATTTT

j_gene: TRBJ2-1
d_gene: NA
v_gene: TRBV6-2/TRBV6-3
abundance: NA
CDR3aa: CASSYSTEGSSYNEQFF
CDR3nt: TGTGCCAGCAGTTACTCTACTGAGGGAAGCTCCTACAATGAGCAGTTCTTC

j_gene: TRBJ2-1
d_gene: TRBD2
v_gene: TRBV27
abundance: NA
CDR3aa: CASSSWTSGSQGEFF
CDR3nt: TGTGCCAGCAGTTCCTGGACTAGCGGGAGTCAGGGCGAGTTCTTC

j_gene: TRBJ2-2
d_gene: NA
v_gene: TRBV14
abundance: once
CDR3aa: CASSQDIRGAGELFF
CDR3nt: TGTGCCAGCAGCCAAGATATCAGAGGGGCCGGGGAGCTGTTTTTT